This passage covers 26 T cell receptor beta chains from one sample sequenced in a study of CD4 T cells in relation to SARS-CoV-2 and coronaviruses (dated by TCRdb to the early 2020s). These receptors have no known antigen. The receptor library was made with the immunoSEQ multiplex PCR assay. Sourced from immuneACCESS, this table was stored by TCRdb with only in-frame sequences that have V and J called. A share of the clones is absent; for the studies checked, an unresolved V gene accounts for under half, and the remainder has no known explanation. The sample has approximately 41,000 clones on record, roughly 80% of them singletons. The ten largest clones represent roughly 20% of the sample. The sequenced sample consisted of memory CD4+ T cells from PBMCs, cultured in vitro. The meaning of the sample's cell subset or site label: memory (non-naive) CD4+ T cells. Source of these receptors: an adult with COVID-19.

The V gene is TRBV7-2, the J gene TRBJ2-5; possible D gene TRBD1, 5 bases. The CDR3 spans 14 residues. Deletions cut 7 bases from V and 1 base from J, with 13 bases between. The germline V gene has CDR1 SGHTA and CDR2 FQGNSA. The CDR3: CASNVPGPQETQYF. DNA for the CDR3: TGTGCCAGCAATGTCCCAGGGCCCCAAGAGACCCAGTACTTC.

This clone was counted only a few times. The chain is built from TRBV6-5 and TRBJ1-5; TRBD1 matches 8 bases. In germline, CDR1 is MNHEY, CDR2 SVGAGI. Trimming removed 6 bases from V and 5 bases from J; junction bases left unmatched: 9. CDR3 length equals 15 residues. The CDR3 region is CASRRGGQADQPQHF. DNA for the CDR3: TGTGCCAGCAGACGAGGGGGACAGGCAGATCAGCCCCAGCATTTT.

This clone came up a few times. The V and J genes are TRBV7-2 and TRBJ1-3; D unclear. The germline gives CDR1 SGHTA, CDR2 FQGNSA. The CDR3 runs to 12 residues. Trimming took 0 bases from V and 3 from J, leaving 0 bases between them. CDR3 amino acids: CASSLAGNTIYF. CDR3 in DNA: TGTGCCAGCAGCTTAGCTGGAAACACCATATATTTT.

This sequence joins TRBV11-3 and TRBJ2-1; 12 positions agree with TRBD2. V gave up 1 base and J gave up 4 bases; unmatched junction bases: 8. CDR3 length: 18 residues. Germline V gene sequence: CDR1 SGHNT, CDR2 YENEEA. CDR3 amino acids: CASSLGIETSGSYNEQFF. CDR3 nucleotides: TGTGCCAGCAGCTTAGGGATTGAGACTAGCGGGAGTTACAATGAGCAGTTCTTC.

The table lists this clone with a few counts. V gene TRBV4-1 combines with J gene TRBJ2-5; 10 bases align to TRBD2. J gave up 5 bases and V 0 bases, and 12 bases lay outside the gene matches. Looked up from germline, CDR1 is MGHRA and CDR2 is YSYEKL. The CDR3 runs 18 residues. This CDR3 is CASSQDSFSAGGAETQYF. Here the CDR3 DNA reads TGCGCCAGCAGCCAAGATTCCTTTTCAGCGGGAGGGGCGGAGACCCAGTACTTC.

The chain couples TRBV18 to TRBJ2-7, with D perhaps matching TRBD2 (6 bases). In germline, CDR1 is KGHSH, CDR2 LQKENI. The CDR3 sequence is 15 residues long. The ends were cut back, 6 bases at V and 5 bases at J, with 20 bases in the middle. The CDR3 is CASSPRTTLLHEQYF. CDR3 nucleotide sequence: TGTGCCAGCTCCCCTCGGACTACCCTCTTGCACGAGCAGTACTTC. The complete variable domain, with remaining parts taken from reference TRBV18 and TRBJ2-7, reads NAGVMQNPRHLVRRRGQEARLRCSPMKGHSHVYWYRQLPEEGLKFMVYLQKENIIDESGMPKERFSAEFPKEGPSILRIQQVVRGDSAAYFCASSPRTTLLHEQYFGPGTRLTVT.

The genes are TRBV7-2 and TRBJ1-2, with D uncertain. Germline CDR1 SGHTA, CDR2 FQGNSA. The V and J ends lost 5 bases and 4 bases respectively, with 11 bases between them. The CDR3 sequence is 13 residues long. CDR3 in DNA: TGTGCCAGCAGCCTAGAGATAGGCTATGGCTACACCTTC. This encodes CASSLEIGYGYTF.

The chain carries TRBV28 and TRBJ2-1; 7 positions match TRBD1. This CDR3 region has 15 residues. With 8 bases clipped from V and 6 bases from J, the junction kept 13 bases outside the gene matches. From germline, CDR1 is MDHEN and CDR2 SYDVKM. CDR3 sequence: CASFLQGTGGNEQFF. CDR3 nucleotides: TGTGCCAGCTTTCTACAGGGGACCGGAGGCAATGAGCAGTTCTTC. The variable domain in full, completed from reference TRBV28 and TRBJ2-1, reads DVKVTQSSRYLVKRTGEKVFLECVQDMDHENMFWYRQDPGLGLRLIYFSYDVKMKEKGDIPEGYSVSREKKERFSLILESASTNQTSMYLCASFLQGTGGNEQFFGPGTRLTVL.

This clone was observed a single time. This CDR3 is CASSQEPGSGNTIYF. CDR3 in DNA: TGTGCCAGCAGCCAAGAGCCAGGCTCTGGAAACACCATATATTTT. V is TRBV4-2 and J is TRBJ1-3; the D is unclear. The V and J ends lost 0 bases and 0 bases respectively, with 6 bases between them. Germline loops: CDR1 LGHNA, CDR2 YNFKEQ. CDR3 length: 15 residues.

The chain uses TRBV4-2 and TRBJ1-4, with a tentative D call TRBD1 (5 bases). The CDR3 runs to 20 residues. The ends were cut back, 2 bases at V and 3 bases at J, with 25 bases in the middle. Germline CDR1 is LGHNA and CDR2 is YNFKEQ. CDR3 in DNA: TGTGCCAGCAGCCAATCACACATCAAGCTAGATCGACAGCCTAATGAAAAACTGTTTTTT. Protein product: CASSQSHIKLDRQPNEKLFF.

The CDR3: CARSPVMSKRGAYEQYF. CDR3 in DNA: TGTGCCAGAAGCCCCGTGATGAGTAAGCGTGGTGCCTACGAGCAGTACTTC. V gene TRBV5-3 combines with J gene TRBJ2-7; no reliable D call. TRBV5-3 falls under the ORF class, with uncertain function. CDR3 length: 17 amino acids. V was shortened by 4 bases and J by 2 bases, with 22 bases between the two germline ends.

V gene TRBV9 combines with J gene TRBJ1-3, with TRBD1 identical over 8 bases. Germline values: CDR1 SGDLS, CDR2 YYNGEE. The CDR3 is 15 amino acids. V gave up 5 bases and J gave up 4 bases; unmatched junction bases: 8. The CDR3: CASRPGQAQGNTIYF. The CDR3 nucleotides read TGTGCCAGCAGGCCGGGACAGGCCCAAGGAAACACCATATATTTT.

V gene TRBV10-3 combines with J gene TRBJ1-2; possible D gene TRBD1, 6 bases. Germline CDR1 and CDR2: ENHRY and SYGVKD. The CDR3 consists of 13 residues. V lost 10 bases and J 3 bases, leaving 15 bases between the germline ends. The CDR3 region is CATRRQEDYGYTF. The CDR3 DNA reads TGTGCCACCAGAAGACAGGAAGACTATGGCTACACCTTC.

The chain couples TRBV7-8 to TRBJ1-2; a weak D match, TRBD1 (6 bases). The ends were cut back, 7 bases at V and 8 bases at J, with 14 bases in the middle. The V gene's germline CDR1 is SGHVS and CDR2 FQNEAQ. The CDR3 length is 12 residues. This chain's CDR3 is CASTGTPGGYTF. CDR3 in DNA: TGTGCCAGCACGGGGACACCTGGCGGCTACACCTTC. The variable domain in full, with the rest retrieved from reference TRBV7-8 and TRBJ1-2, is GAGVSQSPRYKVAKRGQDVALRCDPISGHVSLFWYQQALGQGPEFLTYFQNEAQLDKSGLPSDRFFAERPEGSVSTLKIQRTQQEDSAVYLCASTGTPGGYTFGSGTRLTVV.

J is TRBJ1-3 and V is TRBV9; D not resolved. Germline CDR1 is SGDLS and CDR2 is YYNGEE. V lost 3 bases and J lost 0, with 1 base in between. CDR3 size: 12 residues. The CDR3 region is CASSDSGNTIYF. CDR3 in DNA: TGTGCCAGCAGCGACTCTGGAAACACCATATATTTT.

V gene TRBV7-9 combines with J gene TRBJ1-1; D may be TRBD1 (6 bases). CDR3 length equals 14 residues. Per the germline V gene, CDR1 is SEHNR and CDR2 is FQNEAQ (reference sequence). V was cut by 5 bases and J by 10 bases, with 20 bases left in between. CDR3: CASSPGEGGVVAFF. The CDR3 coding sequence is TGTGCCAGCAGCCCTGGGGAGGGGGGAGTTGTAGCTTTCTTT.

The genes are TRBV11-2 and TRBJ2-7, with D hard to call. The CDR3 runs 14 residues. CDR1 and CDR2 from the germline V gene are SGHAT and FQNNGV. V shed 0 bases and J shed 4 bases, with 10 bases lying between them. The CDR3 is CASSLDLRAYEQYF. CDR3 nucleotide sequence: TGTGCCAGCAGCTTAGATCTTAGGGCATACGAGCAGTACTTC.

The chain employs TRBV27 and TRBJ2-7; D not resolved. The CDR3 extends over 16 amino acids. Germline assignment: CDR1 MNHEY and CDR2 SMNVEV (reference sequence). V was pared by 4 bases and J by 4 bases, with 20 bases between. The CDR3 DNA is TGTGCCAGCAGTTCCACCATCATGCAGGCCCAATACGAGCAGTACTTC. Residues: CASSSTIMQAQYEQYF.

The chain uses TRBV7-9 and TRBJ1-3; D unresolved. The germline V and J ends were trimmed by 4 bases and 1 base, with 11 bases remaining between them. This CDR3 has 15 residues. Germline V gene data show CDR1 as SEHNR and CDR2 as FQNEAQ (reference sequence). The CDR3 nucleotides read TGTGCCAGCAGCTATTCTATATTTTCTGGAAACACCATATATTTT. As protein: CASSYSIFSGNTIYF.

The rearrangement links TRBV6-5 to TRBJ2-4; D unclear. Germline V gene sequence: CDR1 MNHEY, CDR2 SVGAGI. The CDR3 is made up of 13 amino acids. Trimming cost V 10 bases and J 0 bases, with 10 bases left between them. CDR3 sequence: CATTVGAKNIQYF. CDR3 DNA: TGTGCCACTACGGTGGGAGCCAAAAACATTCAGTACTTC.

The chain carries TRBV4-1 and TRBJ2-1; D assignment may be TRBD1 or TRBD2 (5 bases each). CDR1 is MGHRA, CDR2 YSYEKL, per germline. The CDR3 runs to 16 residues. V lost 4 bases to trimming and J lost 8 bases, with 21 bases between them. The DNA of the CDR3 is TGCGCCAGCAGCCCGCGGGTGTCGGACCCCAGGGATGAGCAGTTCTTC. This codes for CASSPRVSDPRDEQFF.

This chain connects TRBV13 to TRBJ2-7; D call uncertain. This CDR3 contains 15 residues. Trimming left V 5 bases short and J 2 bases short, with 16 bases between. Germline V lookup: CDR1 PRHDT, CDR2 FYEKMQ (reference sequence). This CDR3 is CASSNTAPPTYEQYF. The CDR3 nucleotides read TGTGCCAGCAGCAATACCGCCCCCCCCACCTACGAGCAGTACTTC. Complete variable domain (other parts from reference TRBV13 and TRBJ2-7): AAGVIQSPRHLIKEKRETATLKCYPIPRHDTVYWYQQGPGQDPQFLISFYEKMQSDKGSIPDRFSAQQFSDYHSELNMSSLELGDSALYFCASSNTAPPTYEQYFGPGTRLTVT.

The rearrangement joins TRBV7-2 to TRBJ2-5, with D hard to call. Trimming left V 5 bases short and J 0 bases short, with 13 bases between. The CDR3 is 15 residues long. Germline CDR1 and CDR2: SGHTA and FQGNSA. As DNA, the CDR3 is TGTGCCAGCAGCCCCCGAACACGGAACCAAGAGACCCAGTACTTC. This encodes CASSPRTRNQETQYF.

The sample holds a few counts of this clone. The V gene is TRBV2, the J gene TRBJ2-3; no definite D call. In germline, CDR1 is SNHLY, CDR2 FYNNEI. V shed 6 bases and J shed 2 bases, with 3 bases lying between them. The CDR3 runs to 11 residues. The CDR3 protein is CASSLTDTQYF. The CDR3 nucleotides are TGTGCCAGCAGCCTCACAGATACGCAGTATTTT.

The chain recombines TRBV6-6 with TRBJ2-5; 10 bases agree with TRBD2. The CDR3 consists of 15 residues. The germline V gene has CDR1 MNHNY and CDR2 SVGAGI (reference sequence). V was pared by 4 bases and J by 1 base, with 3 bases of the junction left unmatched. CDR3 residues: CASSWTSGPQETQYF. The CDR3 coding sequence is TGTGCCAGCAGTTGGACTAGCGGACCCCAAGAGACCCAGTACTTC.

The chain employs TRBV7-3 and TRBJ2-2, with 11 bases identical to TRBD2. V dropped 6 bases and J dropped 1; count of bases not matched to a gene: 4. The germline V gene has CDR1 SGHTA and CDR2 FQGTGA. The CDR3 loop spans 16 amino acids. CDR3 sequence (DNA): TGTGCCAGCAGACCCGGGACTAGCGGGAACACCGGGGAGCTGTTTTTT. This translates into CASRPGTSGNTGELFF.